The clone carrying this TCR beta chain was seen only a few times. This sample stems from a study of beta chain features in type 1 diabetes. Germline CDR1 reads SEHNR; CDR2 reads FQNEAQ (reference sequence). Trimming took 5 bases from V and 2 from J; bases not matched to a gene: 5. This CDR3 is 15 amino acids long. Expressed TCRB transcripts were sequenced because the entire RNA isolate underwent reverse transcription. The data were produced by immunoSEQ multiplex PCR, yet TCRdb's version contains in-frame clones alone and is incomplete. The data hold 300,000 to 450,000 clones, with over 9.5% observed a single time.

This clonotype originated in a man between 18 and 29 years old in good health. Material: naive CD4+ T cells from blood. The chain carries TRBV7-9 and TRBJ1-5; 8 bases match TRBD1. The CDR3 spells CASSRTGSGNQPQHF. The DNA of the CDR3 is TGTGCCAGCAGCCGGACAGGGAGCGGCAATCAGCCCCAGCATTTT.